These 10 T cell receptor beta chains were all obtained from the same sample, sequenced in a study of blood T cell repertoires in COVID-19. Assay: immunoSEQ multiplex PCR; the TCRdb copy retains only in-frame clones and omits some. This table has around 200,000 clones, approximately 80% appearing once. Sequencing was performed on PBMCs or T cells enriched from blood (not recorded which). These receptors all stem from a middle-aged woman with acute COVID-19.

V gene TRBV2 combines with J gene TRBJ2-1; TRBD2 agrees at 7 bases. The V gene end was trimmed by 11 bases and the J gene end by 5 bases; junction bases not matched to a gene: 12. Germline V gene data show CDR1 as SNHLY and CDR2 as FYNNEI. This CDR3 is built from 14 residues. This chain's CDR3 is CASRERGANNEQFF. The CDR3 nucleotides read TGTGCCTCCAGAGAGCGGGGAGCAAACAATGAGCAGTTCTTC. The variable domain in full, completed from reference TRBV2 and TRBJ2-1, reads EPEVTQTPSHQVTQMGQEVILRCVPISNHLYFYWYRQILGQKVEFLVSFYNNEISEKSEIFDDQFSVERPDGSNFTLKIRSTKLEDSAMYFCASRERGANNEQFFGPGTRLTVL.

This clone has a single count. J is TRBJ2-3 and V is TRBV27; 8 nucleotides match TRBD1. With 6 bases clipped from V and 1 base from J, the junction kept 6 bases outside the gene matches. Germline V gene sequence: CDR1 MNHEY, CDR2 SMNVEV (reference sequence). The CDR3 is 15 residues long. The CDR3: CASSPLGQGTDTQYF. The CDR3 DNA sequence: TGTGCCAGCAGCCCCCTGGGACAGGGCACAGATACGCAGTATTTT.

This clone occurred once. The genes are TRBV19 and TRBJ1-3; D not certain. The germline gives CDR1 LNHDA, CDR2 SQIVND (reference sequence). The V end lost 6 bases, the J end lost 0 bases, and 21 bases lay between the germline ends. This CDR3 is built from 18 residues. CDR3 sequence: CASRKISMEGISGNTIYF. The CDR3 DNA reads TGTGCCAGTAGAAAAATCTCAATGGAGGGAATCTCTGGAAACACCATATATTTT.

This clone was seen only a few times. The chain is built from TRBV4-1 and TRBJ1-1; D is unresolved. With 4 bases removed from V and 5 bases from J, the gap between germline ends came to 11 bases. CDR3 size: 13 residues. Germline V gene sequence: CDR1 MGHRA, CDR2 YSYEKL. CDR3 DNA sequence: TGCGCCAGCAGCCCGGAGAGGGAGACTGAAGCTTTCTTT. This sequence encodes CASSPERETEAFF.

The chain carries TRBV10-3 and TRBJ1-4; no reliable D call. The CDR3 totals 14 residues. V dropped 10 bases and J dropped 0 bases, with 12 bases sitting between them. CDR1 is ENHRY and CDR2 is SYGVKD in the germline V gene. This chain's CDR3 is CATGMVATNEKLFF. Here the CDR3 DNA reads TGTGCCACCGGGATGGTCGCAACTAATGAAAAACTGTTTTTT.

CDR3 coding DNA: TGTGCCACCAGCAGAGATCACAGTTCCGGTGGATTCTCTGGAAACACCATATATTTT. Protein sequence: CATSRDHSSGGFSGNTIYF. The rearrangement links TRBV15 to TRBJ1-3, with D uncertain. This CDR3 comprises 19 residues. The V end was cut by 0 bases, the J end by 0 bases, with 18 bases between. Germline V gene data show CDR1 as LNHNV and CDR2 as YYDKDF (reference sequence).

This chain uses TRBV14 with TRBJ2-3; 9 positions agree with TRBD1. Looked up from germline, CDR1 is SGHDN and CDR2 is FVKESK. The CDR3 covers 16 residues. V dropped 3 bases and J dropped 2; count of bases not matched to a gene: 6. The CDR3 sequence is CASSQGTGFNTDTQYF. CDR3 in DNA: TGTGCCAGCAGCCAGGGGACAGGGTTTAACACAGATACGCAGTATTTT.

CDR3 DNA: TGTGCCAGCAGCCAAGTAGGACAGGGGGTAAATGGCTACACCTTC. Protein product: CASSQVGQGVNGYTF. The genes are TRBV4-2 and TRBJ1-2; 10 bases fit TRBD1. CDR3 size: 15 residues. V dropped 1 base and J dropped 6; count of bases not matched to a gene: 5. CDR1 is LGHNA, CDR2 YNFKEQ, per germline.

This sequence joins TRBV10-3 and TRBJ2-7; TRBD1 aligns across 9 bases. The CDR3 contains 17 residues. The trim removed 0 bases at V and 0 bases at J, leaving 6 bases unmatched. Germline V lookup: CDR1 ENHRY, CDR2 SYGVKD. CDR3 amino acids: CAISESHRGLLSYEQYF. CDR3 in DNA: TGTGCCATCAGTGAGTCCCACAGGGGGCTCCTCTCCTACGAGCAGTACTTC.

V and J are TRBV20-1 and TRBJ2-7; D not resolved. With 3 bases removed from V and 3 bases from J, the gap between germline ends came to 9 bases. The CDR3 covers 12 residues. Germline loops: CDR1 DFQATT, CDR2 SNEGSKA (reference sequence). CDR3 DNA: TGCAGTGCTAGTGGGCGGCTCTACGAGCAGTACTTC. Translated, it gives CSASGRLYEQYF.